One and the same sample provided the 15 T cell receptor beta chains below, sequenced in a study of cytomegalovirus exposure and HLA in healthy donors. 13 Jbeta primers and 60 Vbeta primers were used for the PCR. Measured with immunoSEQ multiplex PCR; TCRdb has only the in-frame clones, and not every one. The sample data list under 200,000 clones. The material sequenced was PBMCs. These receptors all come from a man aged 30-40 years in good health and CMV-seronegative.

V gene TRBV28 combines with J gene TRBJ2-7, with D possibly being TRBD2 (5 bases). The CDR3 covers 14 residues. Germline CDR1 is MDHEN and CDR2 is SYDVKM. V was shortened by 6 bases and J by 2 bases, with 14 bases between the two germline ends. CDR3 in DNA: TGTGCCAGCAGAAGAAACGACGGGACCTACGAGCAGTACTTC. Translation: CASRRNDGTYEQYF.

The chain links TRBV2 to TRBJ2-7; D gene uncertain. Germline values: CDR1 SNHLY, CDR2 FYNNEI. The CDR3 sequence is 11 residues long. With 7 bases removed from V and 4 bases from J, the gap between germline ends came to 8 bases. This chain's CDR3 is CASTVRYEQYF. In DNA form, the CDR3 reads TGTGCCAGCACGGTCCGGTACGAGCAGTACTTC.

The V and J genes are TRBV2 and TRBJ2-7; TRBD1 matches at 7 bases. V lost 6 bases, J lost 5 bases, and 4 bases stayed unmatched. Per the germline V gene, CDR1 is SNHLY and CDR2 is FYNNEI. This CDR3 has 12 amino acids. Here the CDR3 reads CASRTDRHEQYF. The CDR3 nucleotides read TGTGCCAGCAGGACGGACAGGCACGAGCAGTACTTC.

Here the CDR3 reads CASSPISSSREQYF. The DNA for the CDR3 is TGCGCCAGCAGCCCCATCTCCTCTAGCCGCGAGCAGTACTTC. The gene calls are TRBV4-1 and TRBJ2-7, with D possibly matching TRBD2 (5 bases). V was clipped by 4 bases and J by 6 bases, with 16 bases between them. Germline-derived CDR1 and CDR2 are MGHRA and YSYEKL. The CDR3 has 14 amino acids.

The V and J genes are TRBV5-1 and TRBJ2-7; 13 bases line up with TRBD2. The V gene's germline CDR1 is SGHRS and CDR2 YFSETQ. There are 15 residues in the CDR3. Trimming at V came to 4 bases and at J to 5 bases, leaving 6 bases not matched to a gene. Written as DNA, the CDR3 is TGCGCCAGCAGCCTATGGACTAGCGGGAGAAACGAGCAGTACTTC. This sequence encodes CASSLWTSGRNEQYF.

The chain couples TRBV28 to TRBJ2-1; unclear D gene. This CDR3 is built from 11 residues. V gave up 3 bases and J gave up 9 bases, with 6 bases separating them. Germline V CDR1 and CDR2: MDHEN, SYDVKM. CDR3 DNA: TGTGCCAGCAGTTTGTATGTTGAGCAGTTCTTC. This codes for CASSLYVEQFF. Drawing the rest from reference TRBV28 and TRBJ2-1, the complete variable domain is DVKVTQSSRYLVKRTGEKVFLECVQDMDHENMFWYRQDPGLGLRLIYFSYDVKMKEKGDIPEGYSVSREKKERFSLILESASTNQTSMYLCASSLYVEQFFGPGTRLTVL.

The CDR3 loop is CASSLAGATGELFF. The CDR3 DNA is TGTGCCAGCAGCTTAGCAGGGGCAACCGGGGAGCTGTTTTTT. This rearrangement joins TRBV7-2 to TRBJ2-2, with D possibly matching TRBD1 (5 bases). There are 14 residues in the CDR3. Germline V lookup: CDR1 SGHTA, CDR2 FQGNSA. V dropped 0 bases and J dropped 5 bases, with 7 bases sitting between them.

V usage is TRBV13 and J usage is TRBJ2-7, with D perhaps TRBD1 (6 bases). V lost 0 bases to trimming and J lost 5 bases, with 17 bases between them. This CDR3 is built from 16 residues. Germline CDR1 reads PRHDT; CDR2 reads FYEKMQ (reference sequence). CDR3 bases: TGTGCCAGCAGCTTAGGCCCTAATACAGGGCTCCACGAGCAGTACTTC. Its translation is CASSLGPNTGLHEQYF.

The chain employs TRBV9 and TRBJ2-1, with TRBD2 identical over 7 bases. Germline CDR1 reads SGDLS; CDR2 reads YYNGEE. V lost 1 base and J lost 3; bases outside the gene matches: 1. The CDR3 spans 14 residues. The CDR3 DNA is TGTGCCAGCAGCGTACTAGCGGACTACAATGAGCAGTTCTTC. It encodes CASSVLADYNEQFF.

This chain connects TRBV30 to TRBJ2-3, with a tentative D call TRBD2 (5 bases). Trimming took off 0 bases at V and 5 bases at J, with 15 bases between the two ends. CDR1 GTSNPN and CDR2 SVGIG come from the germline V gene (reference sequence). There are 15 residues in the CDR3. The CDR3 sequence is CAWSVSSGVLDTQYF. The CDR3 DNA reads as TGTGCCTGGAGTGTATCCAGCGGCGTTTTAGATACGCAGTATTTT.

The genes are TRBV11-2 and TRBJ1-3, with TRBD1 as a possible D gene (5 bases). CDR3 length: 15 residues. Trimming cost V 5 bases and J 2 bases, with 13 bases left between them. Per the germline V gene, CDR1 is SGHAT and CDR2 is FQNNGV. The CDR3, as DNA: TGTGCCAGCAGCCGGACATTGCCGCCTGGAAACACCATATATTTT. Its translation is CASSRTLPPGNTIYF.

The V gene is TRBV5-1, the J gene TRBJ1-1; possibly TRBD1 for D (5 bases). CDR1 and CDR2 (germline): SGHRS, YFSETQ. The CDR3 runs 13 residues. Trimming shortened V by 7 bases and J by 0 bases, and 10 bases separated the two germline ends. This CDR3 reads CASGGSVNTEAFF. CDR3 sequence (DNA): TGCGCCAGCGGGGGGTCCGTGAACACTGAAGCTTTCTTT.

The J gene is TRBJ2-7, the V gene TRBV11-2, with 7 nucleotides matching TRBD2. V was clipped by 4 bases and J by 4 bases; unmatched bases: 10. Germline V gene sequence: CDR1 SGHAT, CDR2 FQNNGV. The CDR3 is made up of 15 amino acids. The CDR3 loop reads CASSWMEGGGYEQYF. CDR3 coding DNA: TGTGCCAGCAGCTGGATGGAGGGCGGGGGATACGAGCAGTACTTC.

The chain carries TRBV7-2 and TRBJ1-1, with D unresolved. Germline V gene lookup returns CDR1 SGHTA and CDR2 FQGNSA. The V end lost 2 bases, the J end lost 1 base, and 5 bases lay between the germline ends. This CDR3 is built from 13 residues. CDR3 DNA: TGTGCCAGCAGCTTAACGGGGAACACTGAAGCTTTCTTT. This gives the protein CASSLTGNTEAFF.

This sequence joins TRBV6-5 and TRBJ2-1; 7 nucleotides align to TRBD2. The germline gives CDR1 MNHEY, CDR2 SVGAGI. The V and J ends lost 0 bases and 5 bases, in that order; junction bases with no gene match: 7. CDR3 length: 16 amino acids. The CDR3 sequence: CASSYSIGRFNNEQFF. The CDR3 DNA sequence: TGTGCCAGCAGTTACTCGATCGGGAGGTTCAACAATGAGCAGTTCTTC.